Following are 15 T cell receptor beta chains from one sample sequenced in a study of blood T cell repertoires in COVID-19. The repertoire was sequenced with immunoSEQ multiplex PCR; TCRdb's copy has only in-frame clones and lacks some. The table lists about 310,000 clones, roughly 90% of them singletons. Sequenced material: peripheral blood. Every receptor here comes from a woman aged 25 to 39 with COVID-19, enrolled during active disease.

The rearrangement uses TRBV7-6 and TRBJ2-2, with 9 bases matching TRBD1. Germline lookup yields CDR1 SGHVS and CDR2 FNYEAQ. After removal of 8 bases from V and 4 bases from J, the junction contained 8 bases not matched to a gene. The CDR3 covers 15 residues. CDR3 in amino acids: CASGEQGAGTGELFF. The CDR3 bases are TGTGCCAGCGGAGAACAGGGGGCGGGCACCGGGGAGCTGTTTTTT.

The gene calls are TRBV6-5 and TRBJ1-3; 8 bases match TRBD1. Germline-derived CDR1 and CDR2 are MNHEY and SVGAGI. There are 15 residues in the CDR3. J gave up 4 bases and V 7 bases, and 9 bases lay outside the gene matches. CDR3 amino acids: CASTSGQGRGNTIYF. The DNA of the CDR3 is TGTGCCAGCACCTCAGGACAGGGTAGAGGAAACACCATATATTTT.

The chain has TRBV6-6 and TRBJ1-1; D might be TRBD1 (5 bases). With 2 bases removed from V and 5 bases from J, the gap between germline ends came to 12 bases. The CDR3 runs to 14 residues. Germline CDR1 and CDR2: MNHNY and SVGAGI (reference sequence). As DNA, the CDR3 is TGTGCCAGCAGTTACGACAGTAAGGGTACTGAAGCTTTCTTT. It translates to CASSYDSKGTEAFF.

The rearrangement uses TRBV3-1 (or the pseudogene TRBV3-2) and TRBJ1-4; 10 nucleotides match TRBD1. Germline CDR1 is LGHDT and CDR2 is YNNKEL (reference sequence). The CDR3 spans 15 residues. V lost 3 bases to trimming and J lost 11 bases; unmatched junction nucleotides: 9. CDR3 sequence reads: CASSHLGTGAEKLFF. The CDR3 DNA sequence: TGTGCCAGCAGCCACCTCGGGACAGGGGCGGAGAAACTGTTTTTT.

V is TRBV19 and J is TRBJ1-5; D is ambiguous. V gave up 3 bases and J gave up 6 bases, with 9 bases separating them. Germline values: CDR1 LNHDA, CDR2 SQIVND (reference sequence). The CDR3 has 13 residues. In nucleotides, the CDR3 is TGTGCCAGTAGTATTGAATCCGGTCAGCCCCAGCATTTT. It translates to CASSIESGQPQHF.

Here the CDR3 reads CASSGTSSYNEQFF. CDR3 bases: TGCGCCAGCAGCGGGACTAGTTCCTACAATGAGCAGTTCTTC. The chain combines TRBV5-1 with TRBJ2-1, with 8 bases lining up with TRBD2. J was trimmed by 1 base and V by 4 bases; bases with no gene match: 1. Germline CDR1 is SGHRS and CDR2 is YFSETQ. The CDR3 covers 14 residues. Complete variable domain (other parts from reference TRBV5-1 and TRBJ2-1): KAGVTQTPRYLIKTRGQQVTLSCSPISGHRSVSWYQQTPGQGLQFLFEYFSETQRNKGNFPGRFSGRQFSNSRSEMNVSTLELGDSALYLCASSGTSSYNEQFFGPGTRLTVL.

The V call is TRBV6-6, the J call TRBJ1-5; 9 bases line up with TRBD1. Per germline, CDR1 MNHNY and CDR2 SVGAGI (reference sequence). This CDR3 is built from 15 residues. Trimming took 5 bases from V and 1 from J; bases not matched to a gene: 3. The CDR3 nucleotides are TGTGCCAGCAGTCATGGGACAGGGAGCAATCAGCCCCAGCATTTT. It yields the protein CASSHGTGSNQPQHF.

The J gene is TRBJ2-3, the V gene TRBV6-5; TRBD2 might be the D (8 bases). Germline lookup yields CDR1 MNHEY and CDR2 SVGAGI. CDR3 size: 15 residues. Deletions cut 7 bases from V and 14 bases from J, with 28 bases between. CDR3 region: CASTPSGGGGRLLYF. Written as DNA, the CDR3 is TGTGCCAGCACTCCTTCAGGGGGGGGCGGGAGGCTCCTGTATTTT.

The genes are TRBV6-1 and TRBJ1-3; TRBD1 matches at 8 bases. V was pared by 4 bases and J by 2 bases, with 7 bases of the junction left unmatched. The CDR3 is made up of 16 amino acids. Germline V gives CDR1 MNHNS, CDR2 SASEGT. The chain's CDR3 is CASSAATGVAGNTIYF. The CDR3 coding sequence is TGTGCCAGCAGTGCGGCGACAGGGGTGGCTGGAAACACCATATATTTT.

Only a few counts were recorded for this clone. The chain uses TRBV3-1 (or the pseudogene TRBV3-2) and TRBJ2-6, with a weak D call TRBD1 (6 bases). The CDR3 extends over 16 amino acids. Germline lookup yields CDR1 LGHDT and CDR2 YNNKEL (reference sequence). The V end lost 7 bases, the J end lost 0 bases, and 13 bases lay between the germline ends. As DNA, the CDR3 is TGTGCCAGCACACGACAGGTCAGCTCTGGGGCCAACGTCCTGACTTTC. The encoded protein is CASTRQVSSGANVLTF.

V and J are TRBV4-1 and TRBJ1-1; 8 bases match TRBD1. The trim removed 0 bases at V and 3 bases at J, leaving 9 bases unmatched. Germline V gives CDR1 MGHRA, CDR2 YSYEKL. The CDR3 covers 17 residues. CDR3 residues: CASSQDSSRGPYTEAFF. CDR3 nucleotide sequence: TGCGCCAGCAGCCAAGATTCTAGCAGGGGGCCCTACACTGAAGCTTTCTTT.

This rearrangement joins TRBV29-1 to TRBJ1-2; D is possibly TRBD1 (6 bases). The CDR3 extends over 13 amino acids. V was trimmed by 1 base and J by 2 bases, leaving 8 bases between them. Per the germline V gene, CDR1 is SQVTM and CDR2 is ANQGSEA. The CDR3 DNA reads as TGCAGCGTTGAAGCTGGGACAAACTATGGCTACACCTTC. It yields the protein CSVEAGTNYGYTF.

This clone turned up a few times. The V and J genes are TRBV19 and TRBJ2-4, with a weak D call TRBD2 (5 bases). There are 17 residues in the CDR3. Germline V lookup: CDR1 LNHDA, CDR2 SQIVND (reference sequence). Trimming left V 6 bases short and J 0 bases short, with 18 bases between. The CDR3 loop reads CASSLPLDFIAKNIQYF. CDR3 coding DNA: TGTGCCAGTAGCCTCCCCTTGGACTTTATAGCCAAAAACATTCAGTACTTC.

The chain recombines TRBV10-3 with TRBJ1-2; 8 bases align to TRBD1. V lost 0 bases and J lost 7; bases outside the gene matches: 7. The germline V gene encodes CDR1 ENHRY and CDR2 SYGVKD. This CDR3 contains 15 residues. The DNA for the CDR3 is TGTGCCATCAGTGAGTCCGCGTCAGGGGGCTCTGGCTACACCTTC. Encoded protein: CAISESASGGSGYTF.

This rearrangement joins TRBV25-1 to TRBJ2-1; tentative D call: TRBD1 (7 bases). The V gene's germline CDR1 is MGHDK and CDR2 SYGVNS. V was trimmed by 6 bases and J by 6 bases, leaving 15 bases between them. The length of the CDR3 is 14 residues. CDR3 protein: CASSPPGGGNEQFF. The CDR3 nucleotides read TGTGCCAGCAGCCCCCCAGGGGGAGGCAATGAGCAGTTCTTC.